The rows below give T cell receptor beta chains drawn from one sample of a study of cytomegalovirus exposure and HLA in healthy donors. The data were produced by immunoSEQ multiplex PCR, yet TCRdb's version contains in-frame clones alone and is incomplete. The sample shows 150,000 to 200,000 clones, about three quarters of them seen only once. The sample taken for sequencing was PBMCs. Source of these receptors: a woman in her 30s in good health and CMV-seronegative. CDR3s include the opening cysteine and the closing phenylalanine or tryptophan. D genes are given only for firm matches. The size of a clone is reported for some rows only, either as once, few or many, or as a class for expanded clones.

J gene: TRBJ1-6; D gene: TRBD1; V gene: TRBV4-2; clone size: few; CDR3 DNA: TGTGCCAGCAGCCGGGACAGGGAGTATTCACCCCTCCACTTT; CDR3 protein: CASSRDREYSPLHF
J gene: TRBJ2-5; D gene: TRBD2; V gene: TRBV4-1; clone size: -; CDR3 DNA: TGCGCCAGCAGCCAAGATAGACTAGCGGGAGAGACCCAGTACTTC; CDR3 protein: CASSQDRLAGETQYF
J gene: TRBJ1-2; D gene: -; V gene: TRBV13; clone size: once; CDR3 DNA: TGTGCCAGCAGATTGACCCGGGGAGGGGCCGGGTATGGCTACACCTTC; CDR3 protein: CASRLTRGGAGYGYTF
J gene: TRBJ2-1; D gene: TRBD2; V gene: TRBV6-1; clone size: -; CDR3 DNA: TGTGCCAGCAGTGAATATGGGACTAGCGGGAGTTTATCCTACAATGAGCAGTTCTTC; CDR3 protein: CASSEYGTSGSLSYNEQFF
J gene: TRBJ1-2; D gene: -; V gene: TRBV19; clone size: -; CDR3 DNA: TGTGCCAGTAGTGGGCAGAACTATGGCTACACCTTC; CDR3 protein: CASSGQNYGYTF
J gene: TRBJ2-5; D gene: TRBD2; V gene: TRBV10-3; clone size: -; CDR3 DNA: TGTGCCATCAGCAACCCCGCGGGGGGGCAAGAGACCCAGTACTTC; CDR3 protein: CAISNPAGGQETQYF
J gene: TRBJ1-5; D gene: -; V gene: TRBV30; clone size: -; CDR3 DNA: TGTGCCTCGGGGGGGGGATATCAGCCCCAGCATTTT; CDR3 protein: CASGGGYQPQHF
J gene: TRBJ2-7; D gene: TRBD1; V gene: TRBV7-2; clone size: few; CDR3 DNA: TGTGCCAGCAGCTTAGGGGACAGCCGCTACGAGCAGTACTTC; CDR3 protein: CASSLGDSRYEQYF
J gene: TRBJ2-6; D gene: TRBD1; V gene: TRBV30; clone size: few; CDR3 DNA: TGTGCCTGGACCACGGGACAGGGGCCGGTGGGAGGGGCCAACGTCCTGACTTTC; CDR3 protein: CAWTTGQGPVGGANVLTF
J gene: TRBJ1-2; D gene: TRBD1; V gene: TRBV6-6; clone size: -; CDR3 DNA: TGTGCCAGCAGTTCCCAGACAGGGGGTATGGGTGGCTACACCTTC; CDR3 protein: CASSSQTGGMGGYTF
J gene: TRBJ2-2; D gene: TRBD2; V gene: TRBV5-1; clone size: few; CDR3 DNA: TGCGCCAGCAGCTACGAAGCGGGAGGAACCGGGGAGCTGTTTTTT; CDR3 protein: CASSYEAGGTGELFF
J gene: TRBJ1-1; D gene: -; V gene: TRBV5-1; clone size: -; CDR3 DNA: TGCGCCAGCAGAGAGAGGACAGCCTTCCTCATGAACACTGAAGCTTTCTTT; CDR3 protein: CASRERTAFLMNTEAFF
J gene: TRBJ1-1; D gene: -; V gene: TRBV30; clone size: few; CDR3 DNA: TGTGCCTGCCGGGAAGGGTGGCGGAACACTGAAGCTTTCTTT; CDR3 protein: CACREGWRNTEAFF
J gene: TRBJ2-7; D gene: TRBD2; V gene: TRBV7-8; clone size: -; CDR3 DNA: TGTGCCAGCAGCCCACCGGGCCGTAGCGGGGGGCACTCCGAGCAGTACTTC; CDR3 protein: CASSPPGRSGGHSEQYF
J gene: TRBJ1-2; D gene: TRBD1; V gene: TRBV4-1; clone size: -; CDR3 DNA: TGCGCCAGCAGCCTTACGGACAGGTGGATAAACTATGGCTACACCTTC; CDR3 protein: CASSLTDRWINYGYTF
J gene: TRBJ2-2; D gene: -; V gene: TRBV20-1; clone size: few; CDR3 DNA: TGCAGTGCGGGGACTACCGGGGAGCTGTTTTTT; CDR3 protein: CSAGTTGELFF
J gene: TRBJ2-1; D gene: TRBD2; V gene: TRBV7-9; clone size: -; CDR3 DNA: TGTGCCAGCAGACCCAGCGGGAGGGCCGGAAATCGGGTTGAGCAGTTCTTC; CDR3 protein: CASRPSGRAGNRVEQFF
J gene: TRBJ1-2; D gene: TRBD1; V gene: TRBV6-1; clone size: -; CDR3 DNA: TGTGCCAGCAGTGTGGACAGGGGGAACTATGGCTACACCTTC; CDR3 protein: CASSVDRGNYGYTF
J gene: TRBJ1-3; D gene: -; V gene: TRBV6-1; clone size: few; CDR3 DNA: TGTGCCAGCAGAGGGGTGTCCGGAAACACCATATATTTT; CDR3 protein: CASRGVSGNTIYF
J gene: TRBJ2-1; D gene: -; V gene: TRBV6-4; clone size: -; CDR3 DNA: TGTGCCAGCAGTGACCTCGTGGGGCCCACCAATGAGCAGTTCTTC; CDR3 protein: CASSDLVGPTNEQFF
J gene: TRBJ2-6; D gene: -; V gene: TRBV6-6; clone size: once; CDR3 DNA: TGTGCCAGCGGTCTACGGGGTTTGAATGGGGCCAACGTCCTGACTTTC; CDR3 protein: CASGLRGLNGANVLTF
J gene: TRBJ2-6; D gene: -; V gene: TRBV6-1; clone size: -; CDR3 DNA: TGTGCCAGCAGTGTCCCAGGGGCCAACGTCCTGACTTTC; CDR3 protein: CASSVPGANVLTF
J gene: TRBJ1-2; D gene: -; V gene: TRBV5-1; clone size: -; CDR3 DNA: TGCGCCAGCCCGCAGGGTATCGATGGCTACACCTTC; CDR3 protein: CASPQGIDGYTF
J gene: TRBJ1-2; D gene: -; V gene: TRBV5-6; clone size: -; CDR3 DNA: TGTGCCAGCAGTATGAGGGGGATTGGCTACACCTTC; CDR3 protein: CASSMRGIGYTF
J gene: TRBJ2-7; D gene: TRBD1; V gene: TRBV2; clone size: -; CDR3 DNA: TGTGCCAGCAACCGACAGGGAACCTACGAGCAGTACTTC; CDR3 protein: CASNRQGTYEQYF
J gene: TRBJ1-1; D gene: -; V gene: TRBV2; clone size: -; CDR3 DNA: TGTGCCGACCGGGGGTCGAACACTGAAGCTTTCTTT; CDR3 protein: CADRGSNTEAFF
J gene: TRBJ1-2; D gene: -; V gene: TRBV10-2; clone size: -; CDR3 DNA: TGCGCCAGCATCCCGTCCCCTTCTAACTATGGCTACACCTTC; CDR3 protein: CASIPSPSNYGYTF
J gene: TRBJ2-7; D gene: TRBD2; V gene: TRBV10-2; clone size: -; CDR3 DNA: TGCGCCAGCAGCATGGGACTAGCGGGAATGCCCCGTTACGAGCAGTACTTC; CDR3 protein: CASSMGLAGMPRYEQYF
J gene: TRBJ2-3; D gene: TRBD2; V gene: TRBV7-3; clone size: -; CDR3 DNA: TGTGCCAGCAGCTTAAAACTTAGCGGGGGGTACACAGATACGCAGTATTTT; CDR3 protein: CASSLKLSGGYTDTQYF
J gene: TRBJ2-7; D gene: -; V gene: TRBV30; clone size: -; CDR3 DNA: TGTGCCTGGAGTGTTTGGGACTTCTCCTACGAGCAGTACTTC; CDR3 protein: CAWSVWDFSYEQYF